This T cell receptor (beta chain) was found in a study of beta chain features in type 1 diabetes (dated by TCRdb to the late 2010s). Broadly, across the study: No differences in mean age, gender distribution, total cell number or subset yield were found between patients and healthy donors. A total of under 120,000,000 sorted cells were examined across all samples, and RNA yield correlated strongly with the number of cells per subset. The study compared TCRB repertoires of sorted circulating CD4+ T cell subsets between recently diagnosed type 1 diabetes patients and matched healthy donors. Regulatory and stem cell-like memory subsets were obtained from only 8 patients and about eight healthy donors, while naive and central memory subsets were obtained from all 30 or so donors.

All of the isolated RNA was reverse transcribed with the High Capacity cDNA Reverse Transcription Kit, so expressed TCRB transcripts were sequenced. Deep immunoSEQ sequencing was performed on naive, central memory and regulatory T cell samples, with an average of about 4 million total reads per sample. Sorted cells were lysed in RLT buffer and RNA was extracted with DNase-treated RNeasy Micro or Mini kits, depending on cell number. Each cell subset was processed on its own to prevent cross-contamination, while patient and healthy donor samples were processed together. TCRB sequences were amplified from cDNA with the immunoSEQ multiplex PCR, producing 87-bp fragments spanning the CDR3 region. Amplicons were sequenced on the Illumina HiSeq platform. The authors' analysis ran thus. Synthetic template baselines were used to correct PCR bias computationally, reads within Hamming distance 2 were collapsed, and singletons that could not be merged were discarded. By aligning reads against IMGT, V, D and J genes, CDR3 length, and insertions or deletions at six rearrangement sites were assigned. Within each subset, clonotype counts were normalized to the number of sorted cells before true diversity and Gini coefficients were calculated with the tcR R package. The overlap coefficient, calculated on TCRB nucleotide sequences, was used to quantify repertoire sharing. Sourced from immuneACCESS, this table was stored by TCRdb with only in-frame sequences that have V and J called. A share of the clones is absent; for the studies checked, an unresolved V gene accounts for under half, and the remainder has no known explanation. The D gene and trimming were derived from the DNA, and the V and J assignments and clone size from that table. The sample profile shows more than 300,000 clones; approximately 10% of them were found once. Jointly, the top ten make up about 1% of the sample.

The CDR3 numbers 15 residues from cysteine through phenylalanine. The DNA shown is the 45-base CDR3, in frame from base 1. Trimming takes 2 bases from V and 4 bases from J, and the germline ends sit 12 bases apart. The germline V gene provides CDR1 MDHEN and CDR2 SYDVKM. This clone was seen ten or more times. This receptor's antigen is unknown. Per-base quality was not reported, and no clone a single base away is much larger than it. The sample has other DNA sequences that encode this CDR3 too. Each donor gave one peripheral blood draw, averaging about 100 mL, which was collected into heparinised tubes. Using a panel that included CD45RO, CCR7, CD25, CD127, CD95 and CD27, naive, central memory, regulatory and stem cell-like memory CD4+ T cells were sorted on a BD FACSAria II. Every sorted population had a purity above 95%. PBMCs were isolated right away by Lymphoprep density gradient centrifugation and were stained directly, without culture. To minimize batch effects, samples were stained and sorted in pairs, one healthy donor with one patient per experiment.

What the work shows at the level of the full study, not this receptor alone: At VDJ recombination sites, patients with type 1 diabetes made fewer insertions and deleted more nucleotides, a pattern implying thymic rearrangement abnormalities. Because cDNA was sequenced instead of genomic DNA, activated cells with high expression could be over-represented, although the groups did not differ in activation or CD3 levels. Only small numbers of individuals were included in the HLA sub-analyses, which left unresolved whether HLA type had any influence on TCRB rearrangement. Type 1 diabetes patients showed a moderate but significant shortening of TCRB CDR3 length in all four CD4+ subsets. The naive, central memory and regulatory TCRB repertoires appeared to resemble one another more closely among patients than among healthy donors. Shorter templates might have been favored by PCR, but patient and control samples were amplified and corrected together, so both groups would have been affected equally by any skew.

Sequenced: central memory CD4+ T cells from blood. The clonotype comes from a man aged 25-45 years with type 1 diabetes. Here the chain combines TRBV28 and TRBJ1-5; the D segment could be TRBD1, given 6 matching bases. The DNA sequence follows: TGTGCCAGCAGTTTACCTACAGGGAGTAATCAGCCCCAGCATTTT. It specifies CASSLPTGSNQPQHF.